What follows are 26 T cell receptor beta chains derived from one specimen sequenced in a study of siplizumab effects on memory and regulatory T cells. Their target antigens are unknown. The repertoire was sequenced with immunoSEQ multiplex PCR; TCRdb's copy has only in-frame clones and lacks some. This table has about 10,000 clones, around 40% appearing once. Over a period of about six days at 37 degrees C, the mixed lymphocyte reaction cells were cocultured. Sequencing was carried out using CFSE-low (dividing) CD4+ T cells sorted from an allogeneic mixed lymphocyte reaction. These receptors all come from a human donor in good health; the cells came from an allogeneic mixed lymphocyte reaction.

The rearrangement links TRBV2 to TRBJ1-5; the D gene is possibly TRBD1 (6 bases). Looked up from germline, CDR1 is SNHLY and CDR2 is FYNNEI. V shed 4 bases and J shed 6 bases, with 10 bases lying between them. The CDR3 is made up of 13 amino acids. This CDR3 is CASSASRGQPQHF. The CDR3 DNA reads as TGTGCCAGCAGTGCCTCCAGGGGTCAGCCCCAGCATTTT.

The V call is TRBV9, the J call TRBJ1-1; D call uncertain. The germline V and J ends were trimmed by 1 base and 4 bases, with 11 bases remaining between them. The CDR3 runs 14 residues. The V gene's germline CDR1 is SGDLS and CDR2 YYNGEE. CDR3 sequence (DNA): TGTGCCAGCAGCGTATGGGAGTCCCCCACTGAAGCTTTCTTT. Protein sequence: CASSVWESPTEAFF.

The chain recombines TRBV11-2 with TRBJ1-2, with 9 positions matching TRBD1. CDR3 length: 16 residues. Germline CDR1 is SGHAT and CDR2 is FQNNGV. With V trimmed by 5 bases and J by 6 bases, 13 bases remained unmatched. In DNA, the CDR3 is TGTGCCAGCAGCAAACCGGGACAGGGAAAGGGGCATGGCTACACCTTC. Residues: CASSKPGQGKGHGYTF. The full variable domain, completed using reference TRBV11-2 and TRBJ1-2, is EAGVAQSPRYKIIEKRQSVAFWCNPISGHATLYWYQQILGQGPKLLIQFQNNGVVDDSQLPKDRFSAERLKGVDSTLKIQPAKLEDSAVYLCASSKPGQGKGHGYTFGSGTRLTVV.

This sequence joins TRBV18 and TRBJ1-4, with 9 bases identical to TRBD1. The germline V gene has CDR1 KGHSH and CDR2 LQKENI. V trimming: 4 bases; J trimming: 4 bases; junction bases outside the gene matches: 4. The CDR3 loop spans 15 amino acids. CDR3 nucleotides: TGTGCCAGCTCACTGTCGGGACAGGGTAATGAAAAACTGTTTTTT. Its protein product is CASSLSGQGNEKLFF.

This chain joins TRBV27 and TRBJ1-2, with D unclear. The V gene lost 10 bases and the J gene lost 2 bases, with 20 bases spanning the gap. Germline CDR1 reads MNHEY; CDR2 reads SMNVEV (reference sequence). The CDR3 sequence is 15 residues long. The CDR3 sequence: CATLRTHTYNYGYTF. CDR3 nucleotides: TGTGCCACACTAAGGACCCACACCTACAACTATGGCTACACCTTC.

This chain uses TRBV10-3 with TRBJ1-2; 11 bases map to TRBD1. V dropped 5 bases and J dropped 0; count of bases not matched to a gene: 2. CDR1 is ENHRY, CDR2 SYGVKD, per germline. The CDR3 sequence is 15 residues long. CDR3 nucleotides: TGTGCCATCAGTAAGGGACAGGGGGCTAACTATGGCTACACCTTC. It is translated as CAISKGQGANYGYTF.

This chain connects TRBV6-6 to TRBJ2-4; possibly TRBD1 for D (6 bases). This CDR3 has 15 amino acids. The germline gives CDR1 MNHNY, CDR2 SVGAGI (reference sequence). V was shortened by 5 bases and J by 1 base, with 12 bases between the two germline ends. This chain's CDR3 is CASSPWTAAKNIQYF. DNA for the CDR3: TGTGCCAGCAGTCCCTGGACAGCTGCCAAAAACATTCAGTACTTC.

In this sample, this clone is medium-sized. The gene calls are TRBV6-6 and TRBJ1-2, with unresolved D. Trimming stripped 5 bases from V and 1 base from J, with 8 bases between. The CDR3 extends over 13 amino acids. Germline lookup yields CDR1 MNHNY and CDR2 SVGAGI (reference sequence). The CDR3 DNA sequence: TGTGCCAGCAGTCCCCGACTTAACTATGGCTACACCTTC. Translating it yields CASSPRLNYGYTF.

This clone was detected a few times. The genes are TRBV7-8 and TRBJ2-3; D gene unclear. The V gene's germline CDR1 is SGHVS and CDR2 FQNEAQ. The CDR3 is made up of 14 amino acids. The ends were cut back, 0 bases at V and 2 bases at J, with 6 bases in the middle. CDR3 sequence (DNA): TGTGCCAGCAGCTTAGCCGAGGCCACAGATACGCAGTATTTT. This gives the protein CASSLAEATDTQYF.

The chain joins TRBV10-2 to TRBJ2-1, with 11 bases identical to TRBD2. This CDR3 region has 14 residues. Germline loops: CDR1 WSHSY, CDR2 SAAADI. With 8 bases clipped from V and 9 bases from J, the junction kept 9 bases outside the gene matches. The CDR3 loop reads CASSSSGRSVEQFF. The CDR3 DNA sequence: TGCGCCAGCTCGTCTAGCGGGAGGAGTGTTGAGCAGTTCTTC.

In DNA, the CDR3 is TGTGCCAGCAGGGAGGACAGGGGGCAGTACAATGAGCAGTTCTTC. Translated, it gives CASREDRGQYNEQFF. The chain recombines TRBV5-4 with TRBJ2-1, with TRBD1 identical over 11 bases. Losses at the gene ends were 5 bases for V and 4 bases for J; bases not matched to a gene: 5. CDR1 and CDR2 from the germline V gene are SGHNT and YYREEE (reference sequence). The CDR3 sequence is 15 residues long.

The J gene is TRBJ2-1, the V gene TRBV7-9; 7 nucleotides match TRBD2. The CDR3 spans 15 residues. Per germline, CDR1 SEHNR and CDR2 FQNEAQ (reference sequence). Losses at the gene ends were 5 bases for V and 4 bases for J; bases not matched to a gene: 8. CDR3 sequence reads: CASSRPASGYNEQFF. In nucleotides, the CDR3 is TGTGCCAGCAGCCGCCCCGCTAGCGGTTACAATGAGCAGTTCTTC.

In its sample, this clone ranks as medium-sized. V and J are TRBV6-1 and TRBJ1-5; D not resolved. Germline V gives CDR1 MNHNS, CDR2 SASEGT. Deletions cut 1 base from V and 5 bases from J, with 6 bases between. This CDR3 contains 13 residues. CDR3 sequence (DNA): TGTGCCAGCAGTGAAGGGGTCCATCAGCCCCAGCATTTT. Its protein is CASSEGVHQPQHF.

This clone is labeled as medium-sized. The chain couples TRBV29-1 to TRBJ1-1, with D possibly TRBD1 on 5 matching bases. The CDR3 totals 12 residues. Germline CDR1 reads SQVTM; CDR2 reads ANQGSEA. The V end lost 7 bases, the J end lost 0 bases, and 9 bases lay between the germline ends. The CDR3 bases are TGCAGCGATGGGGGGGTGAACACTGAAGCTTTCTTT. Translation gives CSDGGVNTEAFF. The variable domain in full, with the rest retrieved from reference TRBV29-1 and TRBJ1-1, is SAVISQKPSRDICQRGTSLTIQCQVDSQVTMMFWYRQQPGQSLTLIATANQGSEATYESGFVIDKFPISRPNLTFSTLTVSNMSPEDSSIYLCSDGGVNTEAFFGQGTRLTVV.

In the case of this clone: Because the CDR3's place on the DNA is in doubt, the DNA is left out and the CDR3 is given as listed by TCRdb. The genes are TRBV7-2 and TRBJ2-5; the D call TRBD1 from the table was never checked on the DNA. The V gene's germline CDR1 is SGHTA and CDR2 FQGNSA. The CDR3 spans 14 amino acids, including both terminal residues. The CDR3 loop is CATVRARGKETQYF.

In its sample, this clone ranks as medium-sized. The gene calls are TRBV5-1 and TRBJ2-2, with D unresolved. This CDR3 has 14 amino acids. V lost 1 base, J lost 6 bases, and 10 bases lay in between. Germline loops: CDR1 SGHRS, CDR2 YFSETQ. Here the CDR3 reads CASSLRFQSGELFF. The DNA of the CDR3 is TGCGCCAGCAGCTTGCGTTTTCAATCCGGGGAGCTGTTTTTT. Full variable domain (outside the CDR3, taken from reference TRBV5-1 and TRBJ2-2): KAGVTQTPRYLIKTRGQQVTLSCSPISGHRSVSWYQQTPGQGLQFLFEYFSETQRNKGNFPGRFSGRQFSNSRSEMNVSTLELGDSALYLCASSLRFQSGELFFGEGSRLTVL.

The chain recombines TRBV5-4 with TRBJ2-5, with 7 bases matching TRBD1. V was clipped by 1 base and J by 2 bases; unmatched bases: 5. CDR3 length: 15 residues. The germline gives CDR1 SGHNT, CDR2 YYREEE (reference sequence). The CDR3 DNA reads TGTGCCAGCAGCTTGAACAGGGGCTCTCAAGAGACCCAGTACTTC. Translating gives CASSLNRGSQETQYF.

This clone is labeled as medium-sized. The CDR3 reads CASSSVYYEQYF. The CDR3 DNA follows: TGTGCCAGCAGCTCCGTGTACTACGAGCAGTACTTC. The genes are TRBV7-9 and TRBJ2-7; no firm D call. This CDR3 is 12 amino acids long. Germline V gene lookup returns CDR1 SEHNR and CDR2 FQNEAQ (reference sequence). V lost 4 bases to trimming and J lost 3 bases, with 7 bases between them.

The CDR3 loop is CASSLEVPNTEAFF. CDR3 in DNA: TGTGCCAGCAGCTTAGAGGTCCCGAACACTGAAGCTTTCTTT. The rearrangement uses TRBV7-8 and TRBJ1-1; the D is unclear. This CDR3 is 14 amino acids long. Trimming took off 1 base at V and 1 base at J, with 7 bases between the two ends. Germline CDR1 reads SGHVS; CDR2 reads FQNEAQ.

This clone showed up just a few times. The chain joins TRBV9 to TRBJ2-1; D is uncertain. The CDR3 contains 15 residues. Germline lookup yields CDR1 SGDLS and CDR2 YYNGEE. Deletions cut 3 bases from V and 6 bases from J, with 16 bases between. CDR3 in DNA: TGTGCCAGCAGCGGGATTCTCCCTGAGGCCAATGAGCAGTTCTTC. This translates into CASSGILPEANEQFF.

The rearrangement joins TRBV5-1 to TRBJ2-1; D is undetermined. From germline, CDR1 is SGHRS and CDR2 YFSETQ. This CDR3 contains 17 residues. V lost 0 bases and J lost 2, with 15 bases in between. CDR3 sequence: CASSLGLGRIPYNEQFF. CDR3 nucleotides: TGCGCCAGCAGCTTGGGTCTCGGGCGGATACCCTACAATGAGCAGTTCTTC.

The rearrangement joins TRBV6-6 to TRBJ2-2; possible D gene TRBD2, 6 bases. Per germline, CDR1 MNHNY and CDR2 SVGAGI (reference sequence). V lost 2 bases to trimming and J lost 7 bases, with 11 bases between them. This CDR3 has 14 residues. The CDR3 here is CASSYASANGELFF. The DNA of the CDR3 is TGTGCCAGCAGTTACGCTAGCGCGAACGGGGAGCTGTTTTTT.

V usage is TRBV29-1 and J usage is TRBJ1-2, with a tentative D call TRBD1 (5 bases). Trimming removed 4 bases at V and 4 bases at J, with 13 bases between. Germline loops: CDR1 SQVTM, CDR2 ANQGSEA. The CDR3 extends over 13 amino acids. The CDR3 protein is CSVVRGGSYGYTF. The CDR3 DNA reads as TGCAGCGTTGTAAGGGGAGGTAGCTATGGCTACACCTTC.

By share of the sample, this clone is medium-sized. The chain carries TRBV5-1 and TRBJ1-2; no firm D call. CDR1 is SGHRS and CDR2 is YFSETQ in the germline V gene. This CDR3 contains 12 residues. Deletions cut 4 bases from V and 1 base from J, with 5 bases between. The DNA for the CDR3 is TGCGCCAGCAGCACCCTTAACTATGGCTACACCTTC. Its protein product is CASSTLNYGYTF.

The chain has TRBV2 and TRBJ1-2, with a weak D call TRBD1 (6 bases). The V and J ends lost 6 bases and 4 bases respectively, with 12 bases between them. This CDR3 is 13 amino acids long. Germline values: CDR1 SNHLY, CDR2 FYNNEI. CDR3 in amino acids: CASSRGAGYGYTF. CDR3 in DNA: TGTGCCAGCAGCCGGGGGGCCGGCTATGGCTACACCTTC.

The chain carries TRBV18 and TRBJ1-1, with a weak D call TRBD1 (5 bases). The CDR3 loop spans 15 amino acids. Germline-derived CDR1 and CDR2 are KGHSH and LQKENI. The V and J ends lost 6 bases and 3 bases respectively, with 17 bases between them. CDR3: CASSRTRDGYTEAFF. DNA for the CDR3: TGTGCCAGCTCCCGAACACGGGACGGATACACTGAAGCTTTCTTT.